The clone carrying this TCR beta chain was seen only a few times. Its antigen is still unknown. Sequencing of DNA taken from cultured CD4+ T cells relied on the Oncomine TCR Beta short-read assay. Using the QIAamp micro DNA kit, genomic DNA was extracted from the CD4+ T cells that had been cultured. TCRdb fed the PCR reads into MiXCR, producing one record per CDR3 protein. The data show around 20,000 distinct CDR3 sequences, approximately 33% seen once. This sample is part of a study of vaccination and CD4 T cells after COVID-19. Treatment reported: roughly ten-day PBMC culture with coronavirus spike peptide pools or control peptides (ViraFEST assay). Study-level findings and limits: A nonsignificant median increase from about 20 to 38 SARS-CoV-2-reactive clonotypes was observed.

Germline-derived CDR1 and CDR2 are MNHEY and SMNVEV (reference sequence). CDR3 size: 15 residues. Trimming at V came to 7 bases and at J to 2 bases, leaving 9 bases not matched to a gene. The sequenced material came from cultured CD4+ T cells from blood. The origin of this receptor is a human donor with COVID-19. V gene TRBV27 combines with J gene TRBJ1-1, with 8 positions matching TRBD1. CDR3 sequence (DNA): TGTGCCAGCAACCCCCGGGACAGGAGTAACACTGAAGCTTTCTTT. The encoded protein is CASNPRDRSNTEAFF.